Listed below are T cell receptor beta chains from one sample, sequenced in a study of cytomegalovirus exposure and HLA in healthy donors. Produced via immunoSEQ multiplex PCR; TCRdb's table is partial and in-frame only. The sample shows roughly 200,000 clones, 75% to 85% of them seen only once. The specimen was PBMCs. These receptors all come from a woman aged 50 to 60 in good health and CMV-seronegative. Both conserved end residues are part of each CDR3. Fields, in order: J gene, V gene, CDR3 protein.

j_gene: TRBJ1-2; v_gene: TRBV19; CDR3aa: CASMDRLYGYTF
j_gene: TRBJ1-1; v_gene: TRBV6-1; CDR3aa: CASSEVPQGATEAFF
j_gene: TRBJ1-1; v_gene: TRBV7-6; CDR3aa: CASSSWDRDNTEAFF
j_gene: TRBJ2-4; v_gene: TRBV4-2; CDR3aa: CASSQVGTGGNIQYF
j_gene: TRBJ2-1; v_gene: TRBV6-5; CDR3aa: CASSPGTSGRNEQFF
j_gene: TRBJ2-5; v_gene: TRBV7-8; CDR3aa: CASSLVTSGKAQYF
j_gene: TRBJ1-1; v_gene: TRBV6-6; CDR3aa: CASSSPRGLNTEAFF
j_gene: TRBJ2-7; v_gene: TRBV7-9; CDR3aa: CASSFGDRAQYF
j_gene: TRBJ2-3; v_gene: TRBV5-1; CDR3aa: CASSNPGIAGGPTMRYF
j_gene: TRBJ2-7; v_gene: TRBV7-9; CDR3aa: CASSLGPSGIPYEQYF
j_gene: TRBJ1-2; v_gene: TRBV14; CDR3aa: CASSQDAAGTNYGYTF
j_gene: TRBJ1-1; v_gene: TRBV29-1; CDR3aa: CSARGVGPQLTFF
j_gene: TRBJ2-2; v_gene: TRBV10-2; CDR3aa: CASTGGRRADTGELFF
j_gene: TRBJ2-3; v_gene: TRBV5-1; CDR3aa: CASSLVAGVGTDTQYF
j_gene: TRBJ2-5; v_gene: TRBV5-1; CDR3aa: CASTFGRQETQYF
j_gene: TRBJ2-7; v_gene: TRBV5-8; CDR3aa: CASSIGQGTDEQYF
j_gene: TRBJ1-1; v_gene: TRBV27; CDR3aa: CASSRVQAGTEAFF
j_gene: TRBJ2-1; v_gene: TRBV19; CDR3aa: CASSIEGSGSNEQFF
j_gene: TRBJ2-1; v_gene: TRBV5-1; CDR3aa: CASSFGQGGSYNEQFF
j_gene: TRBJ1-2; v_gene: TRBV6-5; CDR3aa: CASRKGVDGQGGYTF
j_gene: TRBJ1-5; v_gene: TRBV28; CDR3aa: CASSWSGDYQPQHF
j_gene: TRBJ1-4; v_gene: TRBV19; CDR3aa: CASMRGTGGNEKLFF
j_gene: TRBJ2-5; v_gene: TRBV5-1; CDR3aa: CASSLVSLGGETQYF
j_gene: TRBJ1-2; v_gene: TRBV2; CDR3aa: CASSDPGSGYGYTF
j_gene: TRBJ1-4; v_gene: TRBV7-9; CDR3aa: CSSSSGQLFNEKLFF
j_gene: TRBJ1-6; v_gene: TRBV30; CDR3aa: CAWTGSYNSPLHF
j_gene: TRBJ2-7; v_gene: TRBV28; CDR3aa: CASSSAGYSYEQYF
j_gene: TRBJ2-3; v_gene: TRBV27; CDR3aa: CASSLAGTGGGDTQYF
j_gene: TRBJ2-6; v_gene: TRBV29-1; CDR3aa: CSVGASGTGANVLTF
j_gene: TRBJ2-5; v_gene: TRBV5-1; CDR3aa: CASSLSGAGETQYF
j_gene: TRBJ2-1; v_gene: TRBV27; CDR3aa: CASSHERRGHNEQFF
j_gene: TRBJ2-5; v_gene: TRBV7-9; CDR3aa: CASSARAGLQETQYF
j_gene: TRBJ1-5; v_gene: TRBV7-2; CDR3aa: CASSLVRGSYSNQPQHF
j_gene: TRBJ2-5; v_gene: TRBV5-1; CDR3aa: CASSLMLAGVQETQYF
j_gene: TRBJ1-5; v_gene: TRBV7-2; CDR3aa: CASSSTGGTGNQPQHF